The clone carrying this T cell receptor beta chain was seen just once. This sample is drawn from a study of blood T cell repertoires in COVID-19. Study-level background: Sites across the United States, Italy and Spain contributed samples from acute and convalescent COVID-19.

V was cut by 0 bases and J by 14 bases, with 16 bases left in between. Per the germline V gene, CDR1 is SGHDN and CDR2 is FVKESK. This CDR3 contains 14 residues. Recruits, aged about 18 to 100 years, lived in under 25 US areas. Measured with immunoSEQ multiplex PCR; TCRdb has only the in-frame clones, and not every one. The sample lists about 200,000 clones, roughly 86% occurring once. The genes are TRBV14 and TRBJ1-4; D is unresolved. This receptor was obtained from a woman aged 25 to 39 with acute COVID-19. The sample comprised PBMCs or T cells enriched from blood (not recorded which). This CDR3 reads CASSQDLTHTGLFF. In DNA form, the CDR3 reads TGTGCCAGCAGCCAAGATCTAACCCACACGGGGCTGTTTTTT.